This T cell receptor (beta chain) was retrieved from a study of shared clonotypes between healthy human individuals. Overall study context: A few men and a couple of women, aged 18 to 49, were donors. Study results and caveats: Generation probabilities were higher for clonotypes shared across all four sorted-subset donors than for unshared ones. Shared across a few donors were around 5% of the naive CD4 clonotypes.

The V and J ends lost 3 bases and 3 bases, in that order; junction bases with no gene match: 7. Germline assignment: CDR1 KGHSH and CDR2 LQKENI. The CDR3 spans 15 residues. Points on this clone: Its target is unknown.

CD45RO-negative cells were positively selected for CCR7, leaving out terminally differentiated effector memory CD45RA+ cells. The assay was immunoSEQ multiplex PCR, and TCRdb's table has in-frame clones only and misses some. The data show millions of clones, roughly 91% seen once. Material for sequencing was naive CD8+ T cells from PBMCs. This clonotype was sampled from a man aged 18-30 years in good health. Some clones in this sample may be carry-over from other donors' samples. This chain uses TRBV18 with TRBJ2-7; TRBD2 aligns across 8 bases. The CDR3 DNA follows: TGTGCCAGCTCACCCCGGGAGGGCTTGTTCTACGAGCAGTACTTC. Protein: CASSPREGLFYEQYF.